The present T cell receptor beta chain was sequenced within a study of blood T cell repertoires in COVID-19. The repertoire was sequenced with immunoSEQ multiplex PCR; TCRdb's copy has only in-frame clones and lacks some. Of 200,000 or so clones listed, more than 70% are singletons. Trimming stripped 6 bases from V and 5 bases from J, with 16 bases between. Germline V gene data show CDR1 as SNHLY and CDR2 as FYNNEI. The CDR3 is 14 amino acids. The source material was PBMCs or T cells enriched from blood (not recorded which). The V call is TRBV2, the J call TRBJ1-2; no firm D call. The TCR comes from a woman aged 35 to 49 with acute COVID-19. This CDR3 reads CASRRAGPTYGYTF. The CDR3 DNA follows: TGTGCCAGCAGGAGGGCAGGACCGACGTATGGCTACACCTTC.